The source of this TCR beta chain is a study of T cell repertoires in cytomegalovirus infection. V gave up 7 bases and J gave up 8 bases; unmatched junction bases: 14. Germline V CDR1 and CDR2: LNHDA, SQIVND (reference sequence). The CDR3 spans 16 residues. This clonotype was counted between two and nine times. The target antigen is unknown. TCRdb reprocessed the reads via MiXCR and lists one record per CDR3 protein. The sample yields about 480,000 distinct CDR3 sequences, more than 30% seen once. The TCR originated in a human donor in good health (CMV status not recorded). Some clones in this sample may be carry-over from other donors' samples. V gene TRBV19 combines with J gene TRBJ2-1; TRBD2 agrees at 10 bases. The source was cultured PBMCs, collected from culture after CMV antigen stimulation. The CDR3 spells CASTNRDSGRKDEQFF. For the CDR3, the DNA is TGTGCCAGTACCAATCGGGATAGCGGGAGGAAGGATGAGCAGTTCTTC.